A selection of T cell receptor beta chains follows, all from one sample in a study of T cells after yellow fever vaccination. TCRdb recomputed calls from the 5' RACE reads with MiXCR, one row per CDR3 protein. The sample consists of 450,000 to 600,000 distinct CDR3 sequences, roughly 12% of them appearing once. The sequences come from PBMCs, collected on the day of the yellow fever booster vaccination. The receptors shown here come from a man aged 25 to 40 who received the YFV17D yellow fever vaccine. The CDR3 runs from the conserved cysteine through the conserved F or W. A D gene is named only where the DNA matches it firmly. Size values are once, few and many counts, or a class for expanded clones, and some rows have none.

d_call: -; v_call: TRBV4-3; j_call: TRBJ1-1; clone_size: few; cdr3_nt: TGCGCCAGCAGCCAAGAGCCCGACCTGCCGGGGGAAGCTTTCTTT; cdr3_aa: CASSQEPDLPGEAFF
d_call: TRBD2; v_call: TRBV14; j_call: TRBJ2-1; clone_size: -; cdr3_nt: TGTGCCAGCAGCCAACTGGGACTAGCCGCGGGTGAGCAGTTCTTC; cdr3_aa: CASSQLGLAAGEQFF
d_call: -; v_call: TRBV6-2/TRBV6-3; j_call: TRBJ1-1; clone_size: few; cdr3_nt: TGTGCCAGCAGTTATGACTCCACTGAAGCTTTCTTT; cdr3_aa: CASSYDSTEAFF
d_call: -; v_call: TRBV5-1; j_call: TRBJ1-2; clone_size: few; cdr3_nt: TGCGCCAGCAGCGTTACCCGAGCTAACTATGGCTACACCTTC; cdr3_aa: CASSVTRANYGYTF
d_call: TRBD1; v_call: TRBV23-1; j_call: TRBJ1-1; clone_size: few; cdr3_nt: TGCGCCAGCAGTCGCCGGGCGGGACAGGGGAACACTGAAGCTTTCTTT; cdr3_aa: CASSRRAGQGNTEAFF
d_call: -; v_call: TRBV20-1; j_call: TRBJ2-1; clone_size: few; cdr3_nt: TGCAGTGCTAGAGACTTTAGCGTACGAAACCAGTTCTTC; cdr3_aa: CSARDFSVRNQFF
d_call: TRBD1; v_call: TRBV5-6; j_call: TRBJ2-7; clone_size: -; cdr3_nt: TGTGCCAGCAAGTGGGGACAGGGACCCTACGAGCAGTACTTC; cdr3_aa: CASKWGQGPYEQYF
d_call: TRBD1; v_call: TRBV19; j_call: TRBJ2-1; clone_size: few; cdr3_nt: TGTGCCAGTAGTAAGGGGGCAGGGGAAACGAGCTACAATGAGCAGTTCTTC; cdr3_aa: CASSKGAGETSYNEQFF
d_call: TRBD1; v_call: TRBV7-8; j_call: TRBJ2-1; clone_size: -; cdr3_nt: TGTGCCAGCAGCACCCGGGACAGTTACAATGAGCAGTTCTTC; cdr3_aa: CASSTRDSYNEQFF
d_call: -; v_call: TRBV20-1; j_call: TRBJ1-1; clone_size: few; cdr3_nt: TGCAGTGCACCACTCTTCATGAACACTGAAGCTTTCTTT; cdr3_aa: CSAPLFMNTEAFF
d_call: -; v_call: TRBV29-1; j_call: TRBJ2-7; clone_size: few; cdr3_nt: TGCAGCGTTGAAATTGGGTTCTCCTACGAGCAGTACTTC; cdr3_aa: CSVEIGFSYEQYF
d_call: -; v_call: TRBV5-4; j_call: TRBJ2-1; clone_size: -; cdr3_nt: TGTGCCAGCAGCCTGGCGACAGAGAATGAGCAGTTCTTC; cdr3_aa: CASSLATENEQFF
d_call: -; v_call: TRBV20-1; j_call: TRBJ1-5; clone_size: few; cdr3_nt: TGCAGTGCTAGTCCCGGTTTGGGCAATCAGCCCCAGCATTTT; cdr3_aa: CSASPGLGNQPQHF
d_call: -; v_call: TRBV21-1; j_call: TRBJ2-3; clone_size: many; cdr3_nt: TGTGCCAGCAGCAAAGGTCGATGGTGGGGGAGCACAGATACGCAGTATTTT; cdr3_aa: CASSKGRWWGSTDTQYF
d_call: TRBD2; v_call: TRBV20-1; j_call: TRBJ2-7; clone_size: -; cdr3_nt: TGCAGTGCTAGTCTGCTAGCGGGAGTAGAAGAGCAGTACTTC; cdr3_aa: CSASLLAGVEEQYF
d_call: -; v_call: TRBV20-1; j_call: TRBJ2-5; clone_size: few; cdr3_nt: TGCAGTGCTAGAGTGACAGGCCCAGAGACCCAGTACTTC; cdr3_aa: CSARVTGPETQYF
d_call: TRBD1; v_call: TRBV5-6; j_call: TRBJ2-5; clone_size: -; cdr3_nt: TGTGCCAGCAGCACGGATAGGTGGGACAGGGCCCTCCAAGAGACCCAGTACTTC; cdr3_aa: CASSTDRWDRALQETQYF
d_call: TRBD2; v_call: TRBV19; j_call: TRBJ2-7; clone_size: -; cdr3_nt: TGTGCCAGTAGCGTCACCGGGACTAGCGGCTACGAGCAGTACTTC; cdr3_aa: CASSVTGTSGYEQYF
d_call: -; v_call: TRBV30; j_call: TRBJ2-5; clone_size: -; cdr3_nt: TGTGCCTGGAGCCTCATGGCAGGATCGACCCAGTACTTC; cdr3_aa: CAWSLMAGSTQYF
d_call: -; v_call: TRBV7-8; j_call: TRBJ1-3; clone_size: -; cdr3_nt: TGTGCCAGCAGCATTGGGTCCGGGGGAGCTGGAAACACCATATATTTT; cdr3_aa: CASSIGSGGAGNTIYF
d_call: TRBD1; v_call: TRBV20-1; j_call: TRBJ2-1; clone_size: -; cdr3_nt: TGCAGTGCTAGCAACCCGGGACAGGGGTTCCTCAATGAGCAGTTCTTC; cdr3_aa: CSASNPGQGFLNEQFF
d_call: TRBD1; v_call: TRBV29-1; j_call: TRBJ1-1; clone_size: few; cdr3_nt: TGCAGCGTTGAGGCACAACAGGGGGCCGCTGAAGCTTTCTTT; cdr3_aa: CSVEAQQGAAEAFF
d_call: TRBD2; v_call: TRBV19; j_call: TRBJ2-2; clone_size: few; cdr3_nt: TGTGCCAGTAGTATTCGTCCTATAGCGGGAGATTCCGGGGAGCTGTTTTTT; cdr3_aa: CASSIRPIAGDSGELFF
d_call: TRBD1; v_call: TRBV19; j_call: TRBJ2-2; clone_size: -; cdr3_nt: TGTGCCAGTAGTGTGGACAGGACCACCGGGGAGCTGTTTTTT; cdr3_aa: CASSVDRTTGELFF
d_call: TRBD2; v_call: TRBV12-3/TRBV12-4; j_call: TRBJ2-4; clone_size: -; cdr3_nt: TGTGCCAGCAGTTTTAAACGGCTAGCGGTAGCCAAAAACATTCAGTACTTC; cdr3_aa: CASSFKRLAVAKNIQYF
d_call: -; v_call: TRBV27; j_call: TRBJ2-2; clone_size: few; cdr3_nt: TGTGCCAGCAGCTCCTTAGATGCCCGAGTCGGGGAGCTGTTTTTT; cdr3_aa: CASSSLDARVGELFF
d_call: -; v_call: TRBV7-3; j_call: TRBJ2-7; clone_size: few; cdr3_nt: TGTGCCAGCAGCGCCCAGGGCACCGAGCAGTACTTC; cdr3_aa: CASSAQGTEQYF
d_call: TRBD1; v_call: TRBV6-2/TRBV6-3; j_call: TRBJ2-3; clone_size: few; cdr3_nt: TGTGCCACTGACTCACAGGGGTCGGATACGCAGTATTTT; cdr3_aa: CATDSQGSDTQYF
d_call: -; v_call: TRBV11-2; j_call: TRBJ2-1; clone_size: -; cdr3_nt: TGTGCCAGCAGCAAAGGGACGCCAACTGAGCAGTTCTTC; cdr3_aa: CASSKGTPTEQFF
d_call: -; v_call: TRBV7-8; j_call: TRBJ2-7; clone_size: -; cdr3_nt: TGTGCCAGCAGCTTAGATTCAGGGGCCGAGCAGTACTTC; cdr3_aa: CASSLDSGAEQYF
d_call: TRBD2; v_call: TRBV7-2; j_call: TRBJ2-7; clone_size: -; cdr3_nt: TGTGCCAGCAGCTCCGGACTAGCGGGTCCCTCCTACGAGCAGTACTTC; cdr3_aa: CASSSGLAGPSYEQYF
d_call: -; v_call: TRBV7-8; j_call: TRBJ2-1; clone_size: few; cdr3_nt: TGTGCCAGCAGCTCTTGGCCAGGGTCAGAAGGCAATGAGCAGTTCTTC; cdr3_aa: CASSSWPGSEGNEQFF
d_call: TRBD2; v_call: TRBV7-9; j_call: TRBJ2-7; clone_size: many; cdr3_nt: TGTGCCAGCAGCTTAGGGACTAGTTCCTACGAGCAGTACTTC; cdr3_aa: CASSLGTSSYEQYF